The present T cell receptor (beta chain) was sequenced within a study of blood T cell repertoires in COVID-19. The protocol was immunoSEQ multiplex PCR, while the TCRdb copy is restricted to in-frame clones and leaves out a portion. The sample lists approximately 280,000 clones; around 88% were seen once. Germline V CDR1 and CDR2: SGHVS, FNYEAQ. V lost 3 bases and J lost 2; bases outside the gene matches: 6. This CDR3 has 15 amino acids. Sequenced sample: peripheral blood. The V and J genes are TRBV7-6 and TRBJ2-7, with 8 bases matching TRBD2. This TCR was sampled from a man aged 40-49 years with acute or convalescent COVID-19. For the CDR3, the DNA is TGTGCCAGCAGCTTCCAAGCGGGGGCCCCCTACGAGCAGTACTTC. Translation: CASSFQAGAPYEQYF. The entire variable domain, with the rest obtained from reference TRBV7-6 and TRBJ2-7, is as follows: GAGVSQSPRYKVTKRGQDVALRCDPISGHVSLYWYRQALGQGPEFLTYFNYEAQQDKSGLPNDRFSAERPEGSISTLTIQRTEQRDSAMYRCASSFQAGAPYEQYFGPGTRLTVT.